The 14 T cell receptor beta chains in this list originate from one sample, sequenced in a study of shared clonotypes between healthy human individuals (dated by TCRdb to 2020 to 2022). Library generation was performed with the immunoSEQ multiplex PCR assay. Drawn from immuneACCESS, this table holds only the in-frame rearrangements with V and J called that TCRdb kept. Clones are partly lost; checked studies trace under half to an unresolved V gene and leave the rest unexplained. The sample table contains 2 million to 3 million clones; only one count was recorded for 90% to 95% of them. Around 0.4% of the sample is taken by the ten largest. Sequenced input: naive CD4+ T cells from PBMCs. The sample's cell subset or site label is to be understood as: CD45RA+ positively selected. Every receptor here comes from a man in his late teens or twenties in good health. Some clones in this sample may be carry-over from other donors' samples.

This chain links TRBV5-4 with TRBJ2-7; 14 bases map to TRBD2. This CDR3 region has 16 residues. CDR1 is SGHNT, CDR2 YYREEE, per germline (reference sequence). J was trimmed by 2 bases and V by 4 bases; bases with no gene match: 5. The CDR3 is CASSTPTSGRAYEQYF. CDR3 sequence (DNA): TGTGCCAGCAGCACCCCGACTAGCGGGAGGGCCTACGAGCAGTACTTC.

The chain couples TRBV30 to TRBJ2-1, with 7 bases fitting TRBD2. V lost 3 bases to trimming and J lost 8 bases; unmatched junction nucleotides: 22. Germline loops: CDR1 GTSNPN, CDR2 SVGIG (reference sequence). The CDR3 is made up of 18 amino acids. The chain's CDR3 is CAWRKVGIWGGSTHEQFF. The CDR3, as DNA: TGTGCCTGGAGGAAAGTTGGTATTTGGGGCGGGAGTACCCATGAGCAGTTCTTC.

This rearrangement joins TRBV5-1 to TRBJ1-1; no clear D gene. Germline V lookup: CDR1 SGHRS, CDR2 YFSETQ. V was shortened by 4 bases and J by 4 bases, with 23 bases between the two germline ends. The CDR3 loop spans 17 amino acids. The CDR3 is CASSLPTSSTETTEAFF. CDR3 nucleotide sequence: TGCGCCAGCAGCCTTCCTACAAGTTCCACGGAGACCACTGAAGCTTTCTTT.

This chain connects TRBV6-5 to TRBJ1-6; 9 bases line up with TRBD1. The CDR3 consists of 15 residues. Germline lookup yields CDR1 MNHEY and CDR2 SVGAGI. V dropped 2 bases and J dropped 9; count of bases not matched to a gene: 5. CDR3 in DNA: TGTGCCAGCAGTTACCTGGACAGGGGAGGTTCACCCCTCCACTTT. Translation: CASSYLDRGGSPLHF.

The CDR3: CASSRRDRGPKRTDTQYF. The DNA for the CDR3 is TGCGCCAGCAGTCGACGGGACAGGGGGCCCAAACGCACAGATACGCAGTATTTT. This rearrangement joins TRBV5-1 to TRBJ2-3, with 12 nucleotides matching TRBD1. With 5 bases clipped from V and 1 base from J, the junction kept 11 bases outside the gene matches. CDR3 length: 18 amino acids. Per the germline V gene, CDR1 is SGHRS and CDR2 is YFSETQ.

This clone came up a few times. The CDR3 DNA reads as TGTGCCAGCTTACAAACCTGGCAGGTGGGGAATTCACCCCTCCACTTT. Translating it yields CASLQTWQVGNSPLHF. The rearrangement links TRBV28 to TRBJ1-6; D is unclear. V gave up 8 bases and J gave up 7 bases, with 21 bases separating them. Per germline, CDR1 MDHEN and CDR2 SYDVKM. The CDR3 has 16 residues.

This chain joins TRBV5-1 and TRBJ2-3, with TRBD2 identical over 7 bases. After removal of 4 bases from V and 3 bases from J, the junction contained 8 bases not matched to a gene. The CDR3 consists of 15 residues. Germline assignment: CDR1 SGHRS and CDR2 YFSETQ. The CDR3 DNA is TGCGCCAGCAGCCAATGGGCGGGAGCGACAGATACGCAGTATTTT. It codes for CASSQWAGATDTQYF.

The chain couples TRBV6-6 to TRBJ1-6; D is undetermined. The CDR3 has 14 amino acids. CDR1 and CDR2 (germline): MNHNY, SVGAGI (reference sequence). Trimming removed 6 bases at V and 4 bases at J, with 10 bases between. In DNA, the CDR3 is TGTGCCAGCAGCATAACTGAGTATAATTCACCCCTCCACTTT. Protein sequence: CASSITEYNSPLHF.

The rearrangement links TRBV5-8 to TRBJ2-7; TRBD1 matches at 11 bases. Germline V CDR1 and CDR2: SGHTS, YDEGEE. V was pared by 4 bases and J by 11 bases, with 14 bases of the junction left unmatched. This CDR3 has 15 residues. The CDR3 bases are TGTGCCAGCAGCCCGGGACAGGGGGGGACCTCCGGGAAGTACTTC. Translation: CASSPGQGGTSGKYF.

The genes are TRBV27 and TRBJ2-5; D gene uncertain. The J call could be wrong; TRBJ2-7 is a better fit for the DNA end. This CDR3 is built from 14 residues. Germline CDR1 and CDR2: MNHEY and SMNVEV (reference sequence). The CDR3 here is CASSFAGDSYEQYF. Here the CDR3 DNA reads TGTGCCAGCAGTTTTGCAGGAGACTCCTACGAGCAGTACTTC.

The chain is built from TRBV5-1 and TRBJ2-1; D is unresolved. Germline CDR1 reads SGHRS; CDR2 reads YFSETQ. The V gene lost 0 bases and the J gene lost 0 bases, with 7 bases spanning the gap. The CDR3 has 15 residues. The CDR3 sequence: CASSLELISYNEQFF. For the CDR3, the DNA is TGCGCCAGCAGCTTGGAACTGATCTCCTACAATGAGCAGTTCTTC.

This clone was detected once. The chain employs TRBV7-3 and TRBJ2-7, with D uncertain. Per the germline V gene, CDR1 is SGHTA and CDR2 is FQGTGA. The CDR3 contains 15 residues. Trimming left V 3 bases short and J 0 bases short, with 12 bases between. The CDR3: CASSLSVGDSYEQYF. As DNA, the CDR3 is TGTGCCAGCAGCTTGAGTGTTGGAGACTCCTACGAGCAGTACTTC.

The CDR3 loop reads CASRARSSYEQYF. In DNA form, the CDR3 reads TGTGCCAGCAGAGCTCGGAGCTCCTACGAGCAGTACTTC. The chain combines TRBV27 with TRBJ2-7; D unclear. The CDR3 consists of 13 residues. Germline V CDR1 and CDR2: MNHEY, SMNVEV (reference sequence). V lost 6 bases and J lost 0, with 9 bases in between.

This clone has just one count. This chain links TRBV7-3 with TRBJ2-1; 15 bases fit TRBD2. Germline V gene lookup returns CDR1 SGHTA and CDR2 FQGTGA. V gave up 2 bases and J gave up 10 bases; unmatched junction bases: 12. The CDR3 extends over 18 amino acids. This chain's CDR3 is CASSLSGLAGGPSSEQFF. The CDR3 coding sequence is TGTGCCAGCAGCTTATCGGGACTAGCGGGAGGTCCCTCGAGCGAGCAGTTCTTC.